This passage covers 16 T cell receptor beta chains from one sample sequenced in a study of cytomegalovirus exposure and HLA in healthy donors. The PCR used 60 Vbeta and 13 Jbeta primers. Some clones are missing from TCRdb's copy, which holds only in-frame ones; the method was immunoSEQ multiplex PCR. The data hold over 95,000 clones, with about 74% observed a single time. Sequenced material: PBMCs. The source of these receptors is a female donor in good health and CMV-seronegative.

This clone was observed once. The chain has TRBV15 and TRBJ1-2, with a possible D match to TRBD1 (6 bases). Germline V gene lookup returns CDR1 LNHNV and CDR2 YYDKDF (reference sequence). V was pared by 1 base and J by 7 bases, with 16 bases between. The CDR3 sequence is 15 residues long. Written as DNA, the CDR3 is TGTGCCACCAGCAGAGTGGGGGCTTCTCTGAGTGGCTACACCTTC. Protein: CATSRVGASLSGYTF.

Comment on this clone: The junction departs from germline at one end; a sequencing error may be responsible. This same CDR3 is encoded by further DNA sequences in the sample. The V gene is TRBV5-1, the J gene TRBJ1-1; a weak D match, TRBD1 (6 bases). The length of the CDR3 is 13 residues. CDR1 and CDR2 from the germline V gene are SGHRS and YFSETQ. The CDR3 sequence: CASSRDTELEAFF. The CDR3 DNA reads TGCGCTAGCAGCAGGGACACTGAATTAGAAGCTTTCTTT.

DNA of the CDR3: TGTGCCACCAGCTCCACCGACACAGGGTATGGGGGTGGGGCCAACGTCCTGACTTTC. Encoded protein: CATSSTDTGYGGGANVLTF. V usage is TRBV15 and J usage is TRBJ2-6; D perhaps matches TRBD1 (6 bases). V lost 5 bases to trimming and J lost 3 bases, with 23 bases between them. The CDR3 loop spans 19 amino acids. Germline-derived CDR1 and CDR2 are LNHNV and YYDKDF (reference sequence).

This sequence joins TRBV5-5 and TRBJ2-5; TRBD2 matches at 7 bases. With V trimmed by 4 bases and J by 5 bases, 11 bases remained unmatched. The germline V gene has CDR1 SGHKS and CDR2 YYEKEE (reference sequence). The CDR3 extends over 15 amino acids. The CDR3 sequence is CASSRAWEGLETQYF. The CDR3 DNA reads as TGTGCCAGCAGCCGGGCTTGGGAGGGTCTCGAGACCCAGTACTTC.

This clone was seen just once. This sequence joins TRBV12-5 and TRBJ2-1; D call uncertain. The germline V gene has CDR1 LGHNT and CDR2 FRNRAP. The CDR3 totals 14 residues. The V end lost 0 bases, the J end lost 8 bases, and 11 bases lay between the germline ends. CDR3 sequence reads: CASGLVLGRDEQFF. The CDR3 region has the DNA TGTGCTAGTGGTTTGGTACTCGGCCGGGATGAGCAGTTCTTC.

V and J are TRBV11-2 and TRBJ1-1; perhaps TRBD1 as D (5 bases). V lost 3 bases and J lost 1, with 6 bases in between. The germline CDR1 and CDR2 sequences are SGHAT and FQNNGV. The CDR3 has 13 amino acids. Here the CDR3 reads CASSFGQNTEAFF. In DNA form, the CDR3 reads TGTGCCAGCAGCTTCGGACAGAACACTGAAGCTTTCTTT.

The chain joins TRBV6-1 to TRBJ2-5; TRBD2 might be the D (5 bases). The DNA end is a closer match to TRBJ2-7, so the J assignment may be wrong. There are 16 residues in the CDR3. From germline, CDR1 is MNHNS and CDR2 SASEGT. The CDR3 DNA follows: TGTGCCAGCAGTGAAGGACGGGGAATCCTACCCTACGAGCAGTACTTC. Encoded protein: CASSEGRGILPYEQYF.

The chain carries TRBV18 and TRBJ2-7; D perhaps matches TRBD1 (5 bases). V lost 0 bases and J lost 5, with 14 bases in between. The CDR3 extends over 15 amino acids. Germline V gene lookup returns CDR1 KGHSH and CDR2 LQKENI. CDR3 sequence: CASSPPGARVNEQYF. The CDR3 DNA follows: TGTGCCAGCTCACCACCAGGGGCCAGGGTGAACGAGCAGTACTTC. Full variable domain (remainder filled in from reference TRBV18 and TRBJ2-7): NAGVMQNPRHLVRRRGQEARLRCSPMKGHSHVYWYRQLPEEGLKFMVYLQKENIIDESGMPKERFSAEFPKEGPSILRIQQVVRGDSAAYFCASSPPGARVNEQYFGPGTRLTVT.

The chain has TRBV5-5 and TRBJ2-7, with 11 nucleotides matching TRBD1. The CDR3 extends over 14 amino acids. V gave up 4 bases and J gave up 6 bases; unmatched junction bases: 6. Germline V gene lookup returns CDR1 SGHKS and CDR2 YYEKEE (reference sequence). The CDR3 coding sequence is TGTGCCAGCAGCCTCCTGGGACAGGGGGGCGAGCAGTACTTC. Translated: CASSLLGQGGEQYF.

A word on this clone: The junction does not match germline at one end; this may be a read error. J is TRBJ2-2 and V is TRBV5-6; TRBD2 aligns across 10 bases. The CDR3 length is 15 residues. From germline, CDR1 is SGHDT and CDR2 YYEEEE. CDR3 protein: CTSSGLAGETGELFF. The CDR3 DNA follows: TGTACCAGCAGCGGGCTAGCGGGGGAGACCGGGGAGCTGTTTTTT.

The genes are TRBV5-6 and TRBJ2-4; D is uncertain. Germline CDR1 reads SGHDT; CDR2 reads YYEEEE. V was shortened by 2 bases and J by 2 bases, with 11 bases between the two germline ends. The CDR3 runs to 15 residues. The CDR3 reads CASSLGAGPKNIQYF. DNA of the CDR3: TGTGCCAGCAGCTTAGGTGCAGGTCCCAAAAACATTCAGTACTTC.

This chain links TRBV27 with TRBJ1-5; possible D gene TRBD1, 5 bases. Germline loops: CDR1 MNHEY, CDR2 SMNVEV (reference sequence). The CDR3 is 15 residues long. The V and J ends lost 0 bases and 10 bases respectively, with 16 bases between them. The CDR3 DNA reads TGTGCCAGCAGTTTATCGGAGGGCAGGGATTACCCCCAGCATTTT. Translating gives CASSLSEGRDYPQHF.

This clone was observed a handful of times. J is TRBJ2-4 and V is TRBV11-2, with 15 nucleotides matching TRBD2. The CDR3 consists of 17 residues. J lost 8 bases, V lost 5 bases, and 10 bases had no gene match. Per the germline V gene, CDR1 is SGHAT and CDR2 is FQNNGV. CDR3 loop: CASSPRTSGGAGDIQYF. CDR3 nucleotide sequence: TGTGCCAGCAGCCCCCGGACTAGCGGGGGGGCGGGAGACATTCAGTACTTC.

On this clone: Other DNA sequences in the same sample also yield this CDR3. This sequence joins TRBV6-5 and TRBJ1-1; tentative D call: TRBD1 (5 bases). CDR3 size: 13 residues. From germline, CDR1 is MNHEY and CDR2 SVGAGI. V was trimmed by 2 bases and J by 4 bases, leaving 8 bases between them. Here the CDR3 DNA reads TGTGCCAGCAGTTACGGAAGGGGCACTGAAGCTTTCTTT. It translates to CASSYGRGTEAFF.

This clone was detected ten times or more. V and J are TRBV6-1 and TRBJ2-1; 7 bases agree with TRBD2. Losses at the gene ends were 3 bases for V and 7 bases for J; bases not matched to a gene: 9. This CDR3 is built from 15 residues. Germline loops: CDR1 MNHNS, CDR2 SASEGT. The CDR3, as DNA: TGTGCCAGCAGTGAGGCCAGCGGGGATTGGAATGAGCAGTTCTTC. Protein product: CASSEASGDWNEQFF.

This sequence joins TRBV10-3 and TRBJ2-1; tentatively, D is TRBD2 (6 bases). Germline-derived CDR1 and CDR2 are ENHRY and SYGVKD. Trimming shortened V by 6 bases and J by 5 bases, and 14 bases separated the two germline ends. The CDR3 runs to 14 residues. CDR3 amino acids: CAISPPGGDNEQFF. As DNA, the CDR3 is TGTGCCATCAGCCCCCCCGGGGGTGACAATGAGCAGTTCTTC.